Sequencing of this T cell receptor (beta chain) was carried out in a study of early T cells in non-severe SARS-CoV-2 infection. Overall study context: Unsorted whole blood bulk RNA was sequenced, with unpaired chains. The study, taken as a whole, reports: VDJdb-based annotation leaned toward anti-spike CD8 responses and missed private and CD4 specificities.

V lost 4 bases and J lost 2, with 8 bases in between. Germline V gives CDR1 SEHNR, CDR2 FQNEAQ (reference sequence). The CDR3 extends over 13 amino acids. Individually, cDNA molecules had unique molecular identifiers attached to them. Each CDR3 protein is one row after TCRdb ran MiXCR on the 5' RACE reads. Altogether 70,000 to 95,000 distinct CDR3 sequences are present, roughly 16% being singletons, with the ten largest covering roughly 2.7%. Comments on this clonotype: Its antigen is unidentified.

This chain joins TRBV7-9 and TRBJ2-5, with D perhaps being TRBD1 or TRBD2 (5 bases each). Sequencing was carried out using whole blood. The receptor was isolated from an adult who was a healthcare worker with PCR-confirmed SARS-CoV-2 infection or an uninfected control (not recorded which). The CDR3 nucleotides are TGTGCCAGCAGCTGGGACCTTCAAGAGACCCAGTACTTC. Its translation: CASSWDLQETQYF.